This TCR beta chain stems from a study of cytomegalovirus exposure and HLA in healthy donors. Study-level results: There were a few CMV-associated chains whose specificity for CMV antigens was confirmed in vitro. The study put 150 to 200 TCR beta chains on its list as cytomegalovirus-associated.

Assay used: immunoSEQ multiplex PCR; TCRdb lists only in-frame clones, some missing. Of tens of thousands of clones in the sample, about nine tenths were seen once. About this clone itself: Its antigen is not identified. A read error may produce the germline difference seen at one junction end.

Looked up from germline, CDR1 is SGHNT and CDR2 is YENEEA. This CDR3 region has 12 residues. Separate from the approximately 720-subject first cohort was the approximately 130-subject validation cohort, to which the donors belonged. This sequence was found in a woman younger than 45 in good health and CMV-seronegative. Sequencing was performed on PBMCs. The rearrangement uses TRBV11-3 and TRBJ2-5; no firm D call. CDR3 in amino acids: CASSLDRGTQYF. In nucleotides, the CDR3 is TGCGCCAGCAGCTTAGATAGAGGTACCCAGTACTTC.